The 22 T cell receptor beta chains in this list originate from one sample, sequenced in a study of control samples from healthy donors and cancer patients. TCRdb keeps only in-frame clones here, not all; method: immunoSEQ multiplex PCR. The table lists 150,000 to 180,000 clones, approximately 96% of them singletons, with about 5% in the top ten. Sequenced input: blood. The origin of the receptors is a man aged 35-49 years in good health.

The chain couples TRBV6-5 to TRBJ1-1; D is perhaps TRBD1 (6 bases). With 5 bases removed from V and 11 bases from J, the gap between germline ends came to 15 bases. CDR3 size: 12 residues. CDR1 and CDR2 (germline): MNHEY, SVGAGI. CDR3 region: CASSPRGGDAFF. The CDR3 DNA reads TGTGCCAGCAGTCCGCGAGGGGGAGATGCTTTCTTT.

The chain couples TRBV4-3 to TRBJ2-3; D gene uncertain. Looked up from germline, CDR1 is LGHNA and CDR2 is YSLEER. Trimming pared 1 base from V and 3 bases from J, leaving 8 bases between. The CDR3 loop spans 14 amino acids. The CDR3 spells CASSQGTGTDTQYF. CDR3 DNA: TGCGCCAGCAGCCAAGGAACCGGGACAGATACGCAGTATTTT.

The chain links TRBV11-2 to TRBJ1-2; TRBD1 might be the D (5 bases). The CDR3 length is 14 residues. Trimming took 5 bases from V and 4 from J, leaving 14 bases between them. Germline assignment: CDR1 SGHAT and CDR2 FQNNGV. DNA of the CDR3: TGTGCCAGCAGCCCTGGACGGGACCCCTATGGCTACACCTTC. Protein product: CASSPGRDPYGYTF.

The chain is built from TRBV7-9 and TRBJ1-4; tentatively, D is TRBD1 (5 bases). The V gene lost 5 bases and the J gene lost 8 bases, with 15 bases spanning the gap. The germline gives CDR1 SEHNR, CDR2 FQNEAQ (reference sequence). The CDR3 length is 14 residues. The DNA for the CDR3 is TGTGCCAGCAGCCGAGAAGGGGCGGACGAAAAACTGTTTTTT. It specifies CASSREGADEKLFF.

The chain joins TRBV30 to TRBJ2-5, with a tentative D call TRBD1 (5 bases). The germline V and J ends were trimmed by 2 bases and 1 base, with 8 bases remaining between them. The CDR3 is 13 amino acids. Germline CDR1 reads GTSNPN; CDR2 reads SVGIG (reference sequence). CDR3 residues: CAWSPDSQETQYF. Here the CDR3 DNA reads TGTGCCTGGAGTCCTGACAGCCAAGAGACCCAGTACTTC.

The J gene is TRBJ2-5, the V gene TRBV3-1 (or the pseudogene TRBV3-2); possible D gene TRBD2, 6 bases. The CDR3 covers 14 residues. Germline V gives CDR1 LGHDT, CDR2 YNNKEL (reference sequence). Trimming removed 4 bases from V and 5 bases from J, with 14 bases in between. CDR3 region: CASSRTNRPETQYF. The CDR3 nucleotides read TGTGCCAGCAGCCGGACTAACAGGCCGGAGACCCAGTACTTC.

The chain carries TRBV27 and TRBJ2-1, with TRBD1 matching over 10 bases. This CDR3 contains 15 residues. J gave up 6 bases and V 3 bases, and 5 bases lay outside the gene matches. Germline V gene data show CDR1 as MNHEY and CDR2 as SMNVEV (reference sequence). In nucleotides, the CDR3 is TGTGCCAGCAGTTTCGGACAGGGGGGTTTCAATGAGCAGTTCTTC. Its translation: CASSFGQGGFNEQFF.

V usage is TRBV4-3 and J usage is TRBJ2-7; the match to TRBD1 covers 8 bases. Germline V lookup: CDR1 LGHNA, CDR2 YSLEER. The CDR3 contains 15 residues. The V segment lost 0 bases and the J segment 3 bases; nucleotides outside the gene matches: 4. The CDR3 here is CASSQETGASYEQYF. In nucleotides, the CDR3 is TGCGCCAGCAGCCAAGAGACAGGGGCCAGCTACGAGCAGTACTTC.

CDR3 nucleotides: TGTGCCAGCAGTTACGGGGGGAATGTCGCTGAAGCTTTCTTT. Encoded protein: CASSYGGNVAEAFF. This chain connects TRBV6-6 to TRBJ1-1; D may be TRBD1 (5 bases). The ends were cut back, 2 bases at V and 6 bases at J, with 13 bases in the middle. CDR1 is MNHNY, CDR2 SVGAGI, per germline (reference sequence). CDR3 length: 14 residues.

The genes are TRBV4-1 and TRBJ1-2, with D perhaps TRBD1 (5 bases). V was trimmed by 3 bases and J by 6 bases, leaving 20 bases between them. The CDR3 is 16 residues long. CDR1 and CDR2 (germline): MGHRA, YSYEKL. The CDR3 loop is CASSQGPPGILHGYTF. CDR3 DNA: TGCGCCAGCAGCCAGGGACCTCCGGGGATATTGCATGGCTACACCTTC.

V gene TRBV5-1 combines with J gene TRBJ2-1, with a tentative D call TRBD1 (7 bases). From germline, CDR1 is SGHRS and CDR2 YFSETQ. Trimming cost V 7 bases and J 0 bases, with 14 bases left between them. This CDR3 spans 15 amino acids. The CDR3: CASGAQGGSYNEQFF. CDR3 DNA: TGCGCCAGCGGGGCGCAGGGGGGCTCCTACAATGAGCAGTTCTTC. Together with reference TRBV5-1 and TRBJ2-1, the CDR3 gives the full variable domain: KAGVTQTPRYLIKTRGQQVTLSCSPISGHRSVSWYQQTPGQGLQFLFEYFSETQRNKGNFPGRFSGRQFSNSRSEMNVSTLELGDSALYLCASGAQGGSYNEQFFGPGTRLTVL.

The chain employs TRBV7-9 and TRBJ2-2; D is undetermined. There are 15 residues in the CDR3. Germline values: CDR1 SEHNR, CDR2 FQNEAQ (reference sequence). The V end was cut by 1 base, the J end by 0 bases, with 6 bases between. The CDR3 is CASSLGRPNTGELFF. For the CDR3, the DNA is TGTGCCAGCAGCTTAGGACGGCCGAACACCGGGGAGCTGTTTTTT.

J is TRBJ2-7 and V is TRBV5-6; 9 bases line up with TRBD1. The germline V gene has CDR1 SGHDT and CDR2 YYEEEE. The CDR3 is 16 residues long. V lost 4 bases and J lost 4; bases outside the gene matches: 12. In DNA, the CDR3 is TGTGCCAGCAGCCTCTGGGGGGGGACAGGGATGTACGAGCAGTACTTC. It specifies CASSLWGGTGMYEQYF.

V is TRBV6-6 and J is TRBJ1-1; the D gene is possibly TRBD1 (5 bases). V dropped 7 bases and J dropped 1 base, with 13 bases sitting between them. CDR1 and CDR2 (germline): MNHNY, SVGAGI (reference sequence). The CDR3 is 14 residues long. In DNA, the CDR3 is TGTGCCAGCAATCATGGGAGGGGGAACACTGAAGCTTTCTTT. This sequence encodes CASNHGRGNTEAFF.

In DNA form, the CDR3 reads TGTGCCAGCAGCCCTGGGACAGGGGATATCAATGAGCAGTTCTTC. As protein: CASSPGTGDINEQFF. V usage is TRBV11-3 and J usage is TRBJ2-1, with 10 positions matching TRBD1. Germline trimming cut 5 bases from V and 6 bases from J; bases unmatched to any gene: 7. CDR1 is SGHNT and CDR2 is YENEEA in the germline V gene. The CDR3 has 15 residues.

The CDR3 nucleotides are TGTGCCAGCAGCAAAGGAAGGACAGGGTACTCTGGGGCCAACGTCCTGACTTTC. Translating it yields CASSKGRTGYSGANVLTF. V gene TRBV21-1 combines with J gene TRBJ2-6; the table names TRBD1, a call not compared with the DNA. TRBV21-1 is marked as a pseudogene. This CDR3 region has 18 residues.

This chain uses TRBV6-2 or TRBV6-3 with TRBJ2-3, with D maybe TRBD2 (6 bases). The CDR3 has 15 amino acids. Looked up from germline, CDR1 is MNHEY and CDR2 is SVGEGT. V was pared by 5 bases and J by 4 bases, with 16 bases between. The CDR3 sequence is CASSPRRGSPDTQYF. The CDR3 nucleotides read TGTGCCAGCAGTCCCCGACGGGGGAGCCCAGATACGCAGTATTTT.

The gene calls are TRBV6-2 or TRBV6-3 and TRBJ2-5; TRBD2 agrees at 15 bases. The CDR3 has 18 residues. V gave up 6 bases and J gave up 4 bases; unmatched junction bases: 12. Germline V gene data show CDR1 as MNHEY and CDR2 as SVGEGT. DNA for the CDR3: TGTGCCAGCAGCCCGGGACTAGCGGGGGGCCTAAGTCGAGAGACCCAGTACTTC. The encoded protein is CASSPGLAGGLSRETQYF.

The rearrangement joins TRBV6-1 to TRBJ2-2; 11 bases line up with TRBD2. This CDR3 region has 18 residues. Trimming removed 3 bases from V and 3 bases from J; junction bases left unmatched: 9. Germline CDR1 is MNHNS and CDR2 is SASEGT. The CDR3 loop reads CASSDRLAGWTYTGELFF. The CDR3 DNA reads as TGTGCCAGCAGTGATAGACTAGCGGGGTGGACCTACACCGGGGAGCTGTTTTTT.

The chain combines TRBV11-2 with TRBJ2-7; D is unresolved. Germline CDR1 SGHAT, CDR2 FQNNGV. The CDR3 totals 14 residues. Trimming took off 0 bases at V and 5 bases at J, with 11 bases between the two ends. In nucleotides, the CDR3 is TGTGCCAGCAGCTTAGACCCCCAGAAGAACGAGCAGTACTTC. Translating it yields CASSLDPQKNEQYF.

V is TRBV25-1 and J is TRBJ1-3, with D maybe TRBD1 (5 bases). Trimming removed 0 bases from V and 0 bases from J, with 12 bases in between. Looked up from germline, CDR1 is MGHDK and CDR2 is SYGVNS. The CDR3 is made up of 17 amino acids. CDR3 loop: CASSEYSSGGSGNTIYF. DNA for the CDR3: TGTGCCAGCAGTGAATACTCATCCGGGGGCTCTGGAAACACCATATATTTT. The whole variable domain, filled in from reference TRBV25-1 and TRBJ1-3, reads EADIYQTPRYLVIGTGKKITLECSQTMGHDKMYWYQQDPGMELHLIHYSYGVNSTEKGDLSSESTVSRIRTEHFPLTLESARPSHTSQYLCASSEYSSGGSGNTIYFGEGSWLTVV.

This chain joins TRBV6-5 and TRBJ1-2, with D possibly being TRBD1 (6 bases). V lost 5 bases and J 11 bases, leaving 15 bases between the germline ends. The length of the CDR3 is 12 residues. Germline V CDR1 and CDR2: MNHEY, SVGAGI. The CDR3 loop is CASSRGDTVYTF. CDR3 sequence (DNA): TGTGCCAGCAGTAGGGGGGACACCGTATACACCTTC.